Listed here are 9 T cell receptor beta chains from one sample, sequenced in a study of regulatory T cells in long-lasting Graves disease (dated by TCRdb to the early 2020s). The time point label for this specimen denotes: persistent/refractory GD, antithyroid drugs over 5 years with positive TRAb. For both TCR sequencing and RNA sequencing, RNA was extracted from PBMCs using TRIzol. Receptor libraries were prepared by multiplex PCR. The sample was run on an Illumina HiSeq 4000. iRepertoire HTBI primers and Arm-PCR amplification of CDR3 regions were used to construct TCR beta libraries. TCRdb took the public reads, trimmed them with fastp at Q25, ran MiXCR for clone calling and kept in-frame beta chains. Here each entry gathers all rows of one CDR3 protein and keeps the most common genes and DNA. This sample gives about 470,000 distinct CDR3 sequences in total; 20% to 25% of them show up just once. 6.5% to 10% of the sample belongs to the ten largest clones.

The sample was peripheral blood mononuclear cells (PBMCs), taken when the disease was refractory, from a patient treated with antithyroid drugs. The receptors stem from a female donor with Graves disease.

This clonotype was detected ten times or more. CDR3 loop: CASSFSGNHEQYF. The CDR3 region has the DNA TGTGCCAGCAGTTTTTCTGGGAACCACGAGCAGTACTTC. V gene TRBV28 combines with J gene TRBJ2-7; D is uncertain. Germline CDR1 is MDHEN and CDR2 is SYDVKM. With 3 bases removed from V and 5 bases from J, the gap between germline ends came to 11 bases. This CDR3 has 13 amino acids.

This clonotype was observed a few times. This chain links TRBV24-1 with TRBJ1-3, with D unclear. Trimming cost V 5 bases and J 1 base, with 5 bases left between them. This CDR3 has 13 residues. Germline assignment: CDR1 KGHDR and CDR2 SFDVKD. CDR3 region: CATSGESGNTIYF. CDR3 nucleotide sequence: TGTGCCACCAGTGGGGAATCTGGAAACACCATATATTTT.

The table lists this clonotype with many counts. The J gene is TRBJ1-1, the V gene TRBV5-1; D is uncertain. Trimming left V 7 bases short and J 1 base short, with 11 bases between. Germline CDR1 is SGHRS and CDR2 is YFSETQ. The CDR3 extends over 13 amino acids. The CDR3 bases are TGCGCCAGCCGATTTACGGGGAACACTGAAGCTTTCTTT. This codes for CASRFTGNTEAFF.

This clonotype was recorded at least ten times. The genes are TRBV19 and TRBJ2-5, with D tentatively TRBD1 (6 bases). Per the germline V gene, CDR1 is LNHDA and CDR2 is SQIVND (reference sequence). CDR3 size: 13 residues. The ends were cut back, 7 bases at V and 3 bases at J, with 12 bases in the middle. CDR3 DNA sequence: TGTGCCAGTAATCCTCCAGGGGAAGAGACCCAGTACTTC. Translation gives CASNPPGEETQYF.

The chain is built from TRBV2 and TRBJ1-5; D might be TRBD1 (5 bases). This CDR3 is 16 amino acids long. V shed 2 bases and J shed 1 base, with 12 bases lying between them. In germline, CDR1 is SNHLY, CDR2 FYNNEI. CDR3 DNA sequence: TGTGCCAGCAGTGAAACGAGGCAGGGAAGCAATCAGCCCCAGCATTTT. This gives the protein CASSETRQGSNQPQHF.

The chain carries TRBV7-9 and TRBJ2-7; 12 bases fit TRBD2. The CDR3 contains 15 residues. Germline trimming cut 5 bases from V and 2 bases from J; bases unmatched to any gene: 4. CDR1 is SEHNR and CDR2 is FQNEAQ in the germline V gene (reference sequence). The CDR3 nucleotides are TGTGCCAGCAGCCAGACTAGCGGGAGACCCTACGAGCAGTACTTC. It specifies CASSQTSGRPYEQYF.

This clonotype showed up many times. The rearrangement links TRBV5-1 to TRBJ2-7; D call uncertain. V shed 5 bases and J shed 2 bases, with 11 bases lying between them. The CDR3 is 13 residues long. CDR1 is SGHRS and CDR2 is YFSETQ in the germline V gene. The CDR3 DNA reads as TGCGCCAGCAGGCTCGTGGGAACCTACGAGCAGTACTTC. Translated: CASRLVGTYEQYF.

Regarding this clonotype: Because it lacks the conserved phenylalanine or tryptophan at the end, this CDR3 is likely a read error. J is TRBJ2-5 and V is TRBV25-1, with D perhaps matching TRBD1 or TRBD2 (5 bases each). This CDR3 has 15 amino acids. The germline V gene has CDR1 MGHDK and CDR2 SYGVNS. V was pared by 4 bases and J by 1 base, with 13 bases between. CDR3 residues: CASSGWDGPQETQYL. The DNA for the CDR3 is TGTGCCAGCAGTGGATGGGACGGACCCCAAGAGACCCAGTACCTC.

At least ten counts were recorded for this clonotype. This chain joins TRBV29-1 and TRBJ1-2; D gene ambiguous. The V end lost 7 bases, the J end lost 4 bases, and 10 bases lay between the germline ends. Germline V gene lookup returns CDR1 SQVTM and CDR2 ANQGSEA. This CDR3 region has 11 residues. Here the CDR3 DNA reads TGCAGCGCAGAGGTTGGCTATGGCTACACCTTC. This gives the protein CSAEVGYGYTF.